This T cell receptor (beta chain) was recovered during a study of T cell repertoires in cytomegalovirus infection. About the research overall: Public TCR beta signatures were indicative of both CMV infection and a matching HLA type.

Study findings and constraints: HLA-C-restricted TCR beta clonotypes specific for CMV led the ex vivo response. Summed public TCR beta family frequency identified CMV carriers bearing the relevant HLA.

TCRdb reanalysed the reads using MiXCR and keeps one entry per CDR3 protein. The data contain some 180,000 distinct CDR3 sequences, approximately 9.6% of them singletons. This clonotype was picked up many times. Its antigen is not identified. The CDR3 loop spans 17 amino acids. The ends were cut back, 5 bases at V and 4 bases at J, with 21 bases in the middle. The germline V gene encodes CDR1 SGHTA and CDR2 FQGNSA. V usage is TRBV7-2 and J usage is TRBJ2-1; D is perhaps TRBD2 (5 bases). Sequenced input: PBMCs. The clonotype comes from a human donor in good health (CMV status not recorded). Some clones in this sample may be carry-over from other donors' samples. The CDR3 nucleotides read TGTGCCAGCAGCCCCGTCCGATCTAGCCCGACTTACAATGAGCAGTTCTTC. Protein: CASSPVRSSPTYNEQFF. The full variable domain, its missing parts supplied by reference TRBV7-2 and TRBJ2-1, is GAGVSQSPSNKVTEKGKDVELRCDPISGHTALYWYRQSLGQGLEFLIYFQGNSAPDKSGLPSDRFSAERTGGSVSTLTIQRTQQEDSAVYLCASSPVRSSPTYNEQFFGPGTRLTVL.